The 20 T cell receptor beta chains in this list originate from one sample, sequenced in a study of response to subunit inactivated influenza vaccine. TCRdb passed the RT-PCR reads through MiXCR, listing each CDR3 protein once. The data hold around 470,000 distinct CDR3 sequences, with roughly 7.6% observed a single time. The material sequenced was PBMCs from blood, taken around 25 months after vaccination. Source of these receptors: a man between 50 and 75 years old who received an inactivated influenza vaccine.

The chain combines TRBV29-1 with TRBJ2-5, with a weak D call TRBD1 (5 bases). V shed 5 bases and J shed 9 bases, with 19 bases lying between them. This CDR3 is 13 amino acids long. The germline V gene encodes CDR1 SQVTM and CDR2 ANQGSEA. In DNA form, the CDR3 reads TGCAGCGTTCGTCGACAGTACAGTGCGGCCCAGTACTTC. This translates into CSVRRQYSAAQYF.

This clonotype appeared a few times. This chain connects TRBV27 to TRBJ2-1; 9 bases line up with TRBD2. J gave up 8 bases and V 3 bases, and 5 bases lay outside the gene matches. CDR3 length: 14 residues. From germline, CDR1 is MNHEY and CDR2 SMNVEV (reference sequence). The CDR3, as DNA: TGTGCCAGCAGTTTGGTAGCGGGAGTTTATGAGCAGTTCTTC. Protein: CASSLVAGVYEQFF.

This clonotype was found a few times. The V and J genes are TRBV9 and TRBJ2-3, with D tentatively TRBD2 (6 bases). CDR3 length: 16 residues. V was shortened by 2 bases and J by 1 base, with 14 bases between the two germline ends. Germline V gene sequence: CDR1 SGDLS, CDR2 YYNGEE. CDR3 sequence (DNA): TGTGCCAGCAGCGTTAATGGAGGGTCGGGCACAGATACGCAGTATTTT. It specifies CASSVNGGSGTDTQYF.

This clonotype was seen ten or more times. This rearrangement joins TRBV20-1 to TRBJ2-1; D not resolved. Germline CDR1 reads DFQATT; CDR2 reads SNEGSKA (reference sequence). This CDR3 has 18 amino acids. With 3 bases removed from V and 2 bases from J, the gap between germline ends came to 23 bases. DNA for the CDR3: TGCAGTGCTAGCGTTAATCGATTGTCCAGCGTTACCTACAATGAGCAGTTCTTC. Translated: CSASVNRLSSVTYNEQFF.

A note on this clonotype: A much larger clone lies a single base off, so this may be a read error. The chain combines TRBV28 with TRBJ2-1; 8 nucleotides match TRBD2. Germline V CDR1 and CDR2: MDHEN, SYDVKM. CDR3 size: 16 residues. The CDR3 is CAGSSPREGYRNEQFF. The DNA for the CDR3 is TGTGCCGGCAGCTCCCCCCGGGAGGGCTATAGGAATGAGCAGTTCTTC.

This clonotype was counted a few times. This sequence joins TRBV6-2 or TRBV6-3 and TRBJ2-3; 8 bases map to TRBD2. Germline trimming cut 6 bases from V and 4 bases from J; bases unmatched to any gene: 9. This CDR3 spans 15 amino acids. Looked up from germline, CDR1 is MNHEY and CDR2 is SVGEGT. The CDR3 sequence is CASSPGTRPPDTQYF. CDR3 coding DNA: TGTGCCAGCAGCCCCGGGACTAGACCTCCAGATACGCAGTATTTT.

Only a few counts were recorded for this clonotype. V and J are TRBV21-1 and TRBJ1-1; TRBD1 is taken as the D call from the table, unchecked against the DNA. TRBV21-1 constitutes a pseudogene. The length of the CDR3 is 15 residues. The CDR3 DNA reads as TGTGCCAGCAGCACAACAGGGCTTGGGAGCACTGAAGCTTTCTTT. Encoded protein: CASSTTGLGSTEAFF.

Notes on this clonotype: The junction shows a germline mismatch at one end, possibly a read error. The chain joins TRBV4-3 to TRBJ2-7; no definite D call. This CDR3 contains 15 residues. Germline values: CDR1 LGHNA, CDR2 YSLEER. The CDR3 spells CASSLDTSSTYGQYF. The CDR3 DNA is TGCGCCAGCAGCCTTGACACCTCGTCCACCTACGGGCAGTACTTC.

The CDR3: CASSWRDSQNSPLHF. The CDR3, as DNA: TGTGCCAGCAGCTGGCGGGACAGCCAAAATTCACCCCTCCACTTT. The V and J genes are TRBV7-2 and TRBJ1-6; 7 bases are a match to TRBD1. The CDR3 spans 15 residues. Germline V gives CDR1 SGHTA, CDR2 FQGNSA. V shed 4 bases, J shed 7 bases, and the junction held 7 bases outside the gene matches.

This clonotype came up a few times. The V call is TRBV20-1, the J call TRBJ2-7; tentatively, D is TRBD2 (5 bases). V was shortened by 3 bases and J by 9 bases, with 24 bases between the two germline ends. Germline CDR1 and CDR2: DFQATT and SNEGSKA (reference sequence). This CDR3 has 15 amino acids. The chain's CDR3 is CSASMPGSSQARQYF. The CDR3 region has the DNA TGCAGTGCTAGCATGCCTGGGAGCAGCCAGGCGCGGCAGTACTTC.

This chain uses TRBV20-1 with TRBJ1-1; D might be TRBD1 (6 bases). The CDR3 totals 15 residues. V lost 1 base, J lost 1 base, and 13 bases lay in between. The germline V gene encodes CDR1 DFQATT and CDR2 SNEGSKA (reference sequence). CDR3 residues: CSARAYRERNTEAFF. Here the CDR3 DNA reads TGCAGTGCTAGAGCCTACAGGGAAAGGAACACTGAAGCTTTCTTT.

This clonotype showed up just a few times. The chain joins TRBV20-1 to TRBJ2-7, with 10 bases aligning to TRBD1. The CDR3 loop spans 14 amino acids. From germline, CDR1 is DFQATT and CDR2 SNEGSKA (reference sequence). The trim removed 0 bases at V and 4 bases at J, leaving 3 bases unmatched. This CDR3 reads CSARDQGQGYEQYF. CDR3 nucleotide sequence: TGCAGTGCTAGAGATCAGGGACAGGGGTACGAGCAGTACTTC.

About this clonotype itself: A much more abundant neighbour one base away suggests this may be a read error. No conserved phenylalanine or tryptophan is present at the end of the CDR3, so a read error is the likely explanation. The chain employs TRBV27 and TRBJ2-3; 7 positions match TRBD1. The V gene's germline CDR1 is MNHEY and CDR2 SMNVEV (reference sequence). V lost 5 bases to trimming and J lost 4 bases; unmatched junction nucleotides: 6. CDR3 size: 14 residues. The CDR3 reads CASSHRGASDTQYS. For the CDR3, the DNA is TGTGCCAGCAGTCACAGGGGTGCTTCAGATACGCAGTATTCT.

This clonotype has only one observation. This chain joins TRBV5-1 and TRBJ2-2; 13 bases are shared with TRBD2. V shed 4 bases and J 4 bases; nucleotides not matched to a gene: 4. The CDR3 is 16 residues long. CDR1 and CDR2 from the germline V gene are SGHRS and YFSETQ. CDR3 residues: CASSAGLAGVTGELFF. The CDR3, as DNA: TGCGCCAGCAGCGCAGGACTAGCGGGGGTCACCGGGGAGCTGTTTTTT.

This clonotype was recorded at least ten times. The V gene is TRBV27, the J gene TRBJ2-5; the D is unclear. CDR3 length: 15 residues. Germline-derived CDR1 and CDR2 are MNHEY and SMNVEV (reference sequence). Trimming took off 2 bases at V and 2 bases at J, with 12 bases between the two ends. The DNA of the CDR3 is TGTGCCAGCAGTTTACGCCCCGGCGTTCAAGAGACCCAGTACTTC. It specifies CASSLRPGVQETQYF.

The chain couples TRBV21-1 to TRBJ2-6; TRBD1, the D gene given by the table, was not confirmed from the DNA. TRBV21-1 is listed as a pseudogene. CDR3 length: 20 amino acids. The CDR3 coding sequence is TGTGCCAGCAGTACCCGGACAGGGGTTTCCCATCGCTCTGGGGCCAACGTCCTGACTTTC. It yields the protein CASSTRTGVSHRSGANVLTF.

This clonotype occurred many times. The J gene is TRBJ2-5, the V gene TRBV24-1; D possibly corresponds to TRBD1 (6 bases). The germline CDR1 and CDR2 sequences are KGHDR and SFDVKD. This CDR3 spans 15 amino acids. The V gene lost 4 bases and the J gene lost 3 bases, with 14 bases spanning the gap. In DNA form, the CDR3 reads TGTGCCACCAGTGACCCGACAGGAGCAAAAGAGACCCAGTACTTC. It specifies CATSDPTGAKETQYF.

This chain uses TRBV6-6 with TRBJ2-3; tentative D call: TRBD2 (6 bases). V lost 6 bases and J 4 bases, leaving 11 bases between the germline ends. The CDR3 contains 13 residues. From germline, CDR1 is MNHNY and CDR2 SVGAGI (reference sequence). Written as DNA, the CDR3 is TGTGCCAGCAGCGGGAGAGTGGCAGATACGCAGTATTTT. Translation gives CASSGRVADTQYF.

This clonotype was counted at least ten times. The chain employs TRBV4-3 and TRBJ1-5; no clear D gene. The CDR3 totals 15 residues. Germline V gene sequence: CDR1 LGHNA, CDR2 YSLEER. V lost 0 bases and J lost 4, with 10 bases in between. The CDR3 nucleotides read TGCGCCAGCAGCCAAGATAGCGACGGGAATCAGCCCCAGCATTTT. Translation gives CASSQDSDGNQPQHF.

This clonotype occurred a few times. The chain employs TRBV4-3 and TRBJ2-1, with 12 bases that match TRBD2. This CDR3 region has 21 residues. V lost 2 bases, J lost 5 bases, and 19 bases stayed unmatched. The germline gives CDR1 LGHNA, CDR2 YSLEER. This chain's CDR3 is CASSQSAGQPPTSGRHNEQFF. CDR3 DNA: TGCGCCAGCAGCCAATCCGCCGGACAGCCACCAACTAGCGGGAGGCACAATGAGCAGTTCTTC.